Listed below are T cell receptor beta chains from one sample, sequenced in a study of siplizumab effects on memory and regulatory T cells. Only in-frame clones appear in the TCRdb table, and some are missing; sequencing was by immunoSEQ multiplex PCR. The sample consists of around 94,000 clones, approximately 90% of them appearing once. The sample consisted of CD4+ T cells sorted from blood. The receptors here all came from a human donor in good health. The CDR3 runs from the conserved cysteine through the conserved F or W.

cdr3_aa,v_call,j_call
CASSLWQGAGKLFF,TRBV5-6,TRBJ1-4
CASKDQWRATEAFF,TRBV28,TRBJ1-1
CASQGASRQPQHF,TRBV2,TRBJ1-5
CASSSTRNTEAFF,TRBV11-3,TRBJ1-1
CASSLGASMNTEAFF,TRBV7-3,TRBJ1-1
CASSYRDRFYEQYF,TRBV6-5,TRBJ2-7
CASGLETGNRETQYF,TRBV12-5,TRBJ2-5
CASSLEFRGRVDTQYF,TRBV5-1,TRBJ2-3
CASRLLGTSLETQYF,TRBV5-1,TRBJ2-5
CASSSPRTGGDEQFF,TRBV7-6,TRBJ2-1
CASSLGAFNEQFF,TRBV5-1,TRBJ2-1
CAWSVRRLLHSYEQYF,TRBV30,TRBJ2-7
CASSLVWGLSNQPQHF,TRBV7-8,TRBJ1-5
CASSEVRGQYQAFF,TRBV6-1,TRBJ1-1
CASSSFTLAGGRNNEQFF,TRBV7-9,TRBJ2-1
CATSRAGTSGELFF,TRBV15,TRBJ2-2
CASSRGTGRAEQFF,TRBV11-3,TRBJ2-1
CASGPQQSTDTQYF,TRBV19,TRBJ2-3
CASSFAGLNTEAFF,TRBV7-9,TRBJ1-1
CASSATNTYNEQFF,TRBV5-5,TRBJ2-1
CASSLEGWGAKNIQYF,TRBV7-8,TRBJ2-4
CASSTGQGAYGYTF,TRBV5-1,TRBJ1-2
CASSVAAGLEQYF,TRBV9,TRBJ2-7
CASSRGGSYNEQFF,TRBV19,TRBJ2-1
CASSYTGVNTEAFF,TRBV9,TRBJ1-1
CASTTHLTADTQYF,TRBV6-7,TRBJ2-3
CSVADRGRANYGYTF,TRBV29-1,TRBJ1-2
CASSKEVGQAYGYTF,TRBV21-1,TRBJ1-2
CASSLVQGRDLETQYF,TRBV7-2,TRBJ2-5
CASSQSYEQYF,TRBV2,-
CAWGRGPRGLNTEAFF,TRBV30,TRBJ1-1
CASSSLQGSPTF,TRBV28,TRBJ2-7
CASSETSGRFYEQYF,TRBV2,TRBJ2-7
CASLKEGRIQPQHF,TRBV28,TRBJ1-5
CASSSELLTRTQYF,TRBV5-4,TRBJ2-5
CASSPLIGNEQFF,TRBV18,TRBJ2-1
CASSERTGHGYTF,TRBV5-5,TRBJ1-2
CAWKGNTNGYTF,TRBV30,TRBJ1-2
CASTEPGSYEQYF,TRBV6-1,TRBJ2-7
CSVEGTPSSTDTQYF,TRBV29-1,TRBJ2-3
CASSLTGTGGIAYGYTF,TRBV7-3,TRBJ1-2
CASTQTPGLVFYEQYF,TRBV7-8,TRBJ2-7
CASSLNTYEQYF,TRBV5-1,TRBJ2-7
CASSFDGNEQFF,TRBV7-7,TRBJ2-1
CASSLRSPGQSSGGDLFF,TRBV27,TRBJ2-2
CASSPWGAEEYEQYF,TRBV28,TRBJ2-7
CSAFFRASGNTIYF,TRBV29-1,TRBJ1-3
CAWSVRVNQPQHF,TRBV30,TRBJ1-5
CASSLQGTGNTIYF,TRBV7-9,TRBJ1-3
CASSLAGDGYGYTF,TRBV28,TRBJ1-2
CAWSVRRSDTQYF,TRBV30,TRBJ2-3
CASTDTGTSGRLDF,TRBV5-1,TRBJ2-5
CSANLQRGYTF,TRBV20-1,TRBJ1-2
CASSIGTGANYGYTF,TRBV28,TRBJ1-2